One sample yielded the 3 T cell receptor beta chains listed below, sequenced in a study of human T cells and chemical hapten exposure. The time point here: pre-sensitization, week 0. Indicated treatment: therapeutic diphenylcyclopropenone sensitization with weekly scalp DPC. TCRdb reprocessed the RACE reads via MiXCR and lists one record per CDR3 protein. Of over 35,000 distinct CDR3 sequences listed, 10% are singletons. The specimen was whole blood, collected in connection with sensitization to the hapten diphenylcyclopropenone (DPC). These receptors were taken from a man aged 30 to 45 with alopecia areata. Some clones in this sample may be carry-over from other donors' samples.

V and J are TRBV7-9 and TRBJ2-1, with D unresolved. The CDR3 runs to 13 residues. The V end was cut by 1 base, the J end by 6 bases, with 7 bases between. CDR1 and CDR2 from the germline V gene are SEHNR and FQNEAQ (reference sequence). DNA for the CDR3: TGTGCCAGCAGCTTAGTTAACTTCAATGAGCAGTTCTTC. Encoded protein: CASSLVNFNEQFF.

This clonotype occurred many times. V is TRBV20-1 and J is TRBJ1-6, with D unclear. The CDR3 runs to 13 residues. Germline-derived CDR1 and CDR2 are DFQATT and SNEGSKA (reference sequence). V was trimmed by 7 bases and J by 8 bases, leaving 15 bases between them. The CDR3 nucleotides read TGCAGTGTTGCGGTGGAGATGGATTCACCCCTCCACTTT. It yields the protein CSVAVEMDSPLHF.

The V call is TRBV29-1, the J call TRBJ1-2; D is unclear. Germline CDR1 SQVTM, CDR2 ANQGSEA. Between the trimmed V and J ends, which lost 0 bases and 6 bases, there was a span of 5 bases. This CDR3 has 11 residues. The CDR3 protein is CSVEDPDGYTF. The CDR3 nucleotides are TGCAGCGTTGAAGATCCTGATGGCTACACCTTC.